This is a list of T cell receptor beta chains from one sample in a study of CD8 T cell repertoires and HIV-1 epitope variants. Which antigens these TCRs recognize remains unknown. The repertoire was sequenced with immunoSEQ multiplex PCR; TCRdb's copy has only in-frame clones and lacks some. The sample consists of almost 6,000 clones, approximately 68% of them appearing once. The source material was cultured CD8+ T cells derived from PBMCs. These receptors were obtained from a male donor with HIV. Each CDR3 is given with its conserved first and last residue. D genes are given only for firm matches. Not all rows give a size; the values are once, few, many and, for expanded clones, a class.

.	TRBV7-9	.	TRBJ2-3	TGTGCCAGCAGCTTAGACATCACAGATACGCAGTATTTT	CASSLDITDTQYF
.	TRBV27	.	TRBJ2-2	TGTGCCAGCAGGGGACTTTTTAGGGAGCTGTTTTTT	CASRGLFRELFF
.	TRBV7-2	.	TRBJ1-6	TGTGCCAGCAGCTTATGGGGCCTTGATTCACCCCTCCACTTT	CASSLWGLDSPLHF
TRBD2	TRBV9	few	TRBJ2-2	TGTGCCAGCAGCGTAGACCCACTAGCGGGGGAAACCGGGGAGCTGTTTTTT	CASSVDPLAGETGELFF
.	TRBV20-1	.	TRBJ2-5	TGCAGTGCTAGGCCCGAAGAGACCCAGTACTTC	CSARPEETQYF
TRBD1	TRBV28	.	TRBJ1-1	TGTGCCAGCGGACAGGGAGGATTTTGGGTCACTGAAGCTTTCTTT	CASGQGGFWVTEAFF
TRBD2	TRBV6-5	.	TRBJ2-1	TGTGCCAGCAGTTACGGGAGCGGGGGCAATGAGCAGTTCTTC	CASSYGSGGNEQFF
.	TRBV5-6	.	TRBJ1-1	TGTGCCAGCAGCTTGGGGGCAGCAATGAACACTGAAGCTTTCTTT	CASSLGAAMNTEAFF
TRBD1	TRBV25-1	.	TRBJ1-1	TGTGCCAGCAGTTCCCCCGGGACAGGGGTGATTTCCACTGAAGCTTTCTTT	CASSSPGTGVISTEAFF
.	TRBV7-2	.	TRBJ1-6	TGTGCCAGCAGCTTAGCCCTCAGAGGCAGGGATGGTTCACCCCTCCACTTT	CASSLALRGRDGSPLHF
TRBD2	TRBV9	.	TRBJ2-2	TGTGCCAGCAGCGTACCAGCGGGGGGGCCGGACACCGGGGAGCTGTTTTTT	CASSVPAGGPDTGELFF
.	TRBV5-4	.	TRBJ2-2	TGTGCCAGCAGCTTGGCCACGGGGACCGGGGAGCTGTTTTTT	CASSLATGTGELFF
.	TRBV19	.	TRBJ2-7	TGTGCCAGTAGTATTGGACAATCCGAGCAGTACTTC	CASSIGQSEQYF
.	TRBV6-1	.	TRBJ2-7	TGTGCCAGCAGTGAAGCGCGGAAAGGGTACGAGCAGTACTTC	CASSEARKGYEQYF
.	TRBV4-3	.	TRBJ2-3	TGCGCCAGCAGCCAAGATGCGCCGGGGGCCTACACAGATACGCAGTATTTT	CASSQDAPGAYTDTQYF
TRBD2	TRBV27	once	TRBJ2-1	TGTGCCAGCAGTTTATCGGGGACTAGCGGGAACAATGAGCAGTTCTTC	CASSLSGTSGNNEQFF
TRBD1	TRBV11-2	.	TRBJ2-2	TGTGCCAGCAGCTTAGAAGTACAGGGGTACACCGGGGAGCTGTTTTTT	CASSLEVQGYTGELFF
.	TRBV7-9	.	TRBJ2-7	TGTGCCAGCAGCCATACCACAGGGCTTAACTCCTACGAGCAGTACTTC	CASSHTTGLNSYEQYF
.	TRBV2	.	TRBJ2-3	TGTGTCAGCAGGGGCAGCGAAACTAGCACAGATACGCAGTATTTT	CVSRGSETSTDTQYF
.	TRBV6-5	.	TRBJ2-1	TGTGCCAGCACTAGCCTAAACCCGATGGGGGATGAGCAGTTCTTC	CASTSLNPMGDEQFF
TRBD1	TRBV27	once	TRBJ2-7	TGTGCCAGCAGTAGACAGGGGGACGAGCAGTACTTC	CASSRQGDEQYF
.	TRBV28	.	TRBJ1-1	TGTGCCAGCAGTTCGGAGGAAGGTATGAACACTGAAGCTTTCTTT	CASSSEEGMNTEAFF
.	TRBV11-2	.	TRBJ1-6	TGTGCCAGCAGCTCGAATTCACCCCTCCACTTT	CASSSNSPLHF
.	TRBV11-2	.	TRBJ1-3	TGTGCCAGCAGCTCGGGGGCTCTCTCTGGAAACACCATATATTTT	CASSSGALSGNTIYF